This T cell receptor (beta chain) was retrieved from a study of blood T cells in healthy people across ages. Notes on the study in general: Any changes in expanded clonotypes were possibly confounded, as donor CMV status remained unknown.

Remarks on this clonotype: The antigen is undetermined.

The second PCR ran about 6 to 12 cycles with a sample-barcoded 5' primer and J-beta primers. Each CDR3 protein is one row after TCRdb ran MiXCR on the 5' RACE reads. Of about 1,400,000 distinct CDR3 sequences listed, roughly 40% were seen once; the top ten hold around 8%. The sequenced material came from blood. This TCR derives from a woman aged 18-29 years in good health.

The CDR3: CASSESTAASASDEQFF. The CDR3 coding sequence is TGCGCCAGCAGTGAGTCGACCGCGGCTAGCGCGTCGGATGAGCAGTTCTTC. V gene TRBV10-2 combines with J gene TRBJ2-1; D may be TRBD2 (6 bases). The CDR3 has 17 residues. CDR1 and CDR2 from the germline V gene are WSHSY and SAAADI. V was cut by 0 bases and J by 8 bases, with 20 bases left in between.